One sample yielded the 8 T cell receptor beta chains listed below, sequenced in a study of cytotoxic CD8 clonotypes in ibrutinib-treated CLL. Sequencing used immunoSEQ multiplex PCR; TCRdb keeps in-frame clones, though not all of them. The sample shows 9,500 to 15,000 clones, under 80% of them seen only once. Sequencing used PBMCs, obtained before ibrutinib treatment. These receptors all come from a human donor with chronic lymphocytic leukemia.

The V gene is TRBV2, the J gene TRBJ2-7; 7 bases fit TRBD1. V gave up 7 bases and J gave up 3 bases; unmatched junction bases: 9. CDR3 size: 14 residues. The germline V gene has CDR1 SNHLY and CDR2 FYNNEI. The CDR3 protein is CASTPGTEIYEQYF. The CDR3 coding sequence is TGTGCCAGCACCCCCGGGACAGAGATCTACGAGCAGTACTTC.

This sequence joins TRBV7-2 and TRBJ1-2, with unresolved D. The CDR3 spans 12 residues. V was shortened by 3 bases and J by 4 bases, with 6 bases between the two germline ends. Germline CDR1 reads SGHTA; CDR2 reads FQGNSA. The CDR3 DNA is TGTGCCAGCAGCTTCGAAGGCTATGGCTACACCTTC. Translation gives CASSFEGYGYTF.

The chain employs TRBV11-2 and TRBJ1-1; maybe TRBD1 (5 bases). The germline V gene encodes CDR1 SGHAT and CDR2 FQNNGV. Trimming removed 1 base at V and 4 bases at J, with 10 bases between. CDR3 length: 14 amino acids. The CDR3 nucleotides read TGTGCCAGCAGCTTAGTGGGGGTCCCCACTGAAGCTTTCTTT. It codes for CASSLVGVPTEAFF.

This rearrangement joins TRBV28 to TRBJ1-2, with 8 nucleotides matching TRBD1. This CDR3 comprises 12 residues. J was trimmed by 8 bases and V by 8 bases; bases with no gene match: 7. CDR1 is MDHEN, CDR2 SYDVKM, per germline. In DNA form, the CDR3 reads TGTGCCAGCGGCAGGGGGCGTTCGGGCTACACCTTC. Its protein product is CASGRGRSGYTF.

This clone was picked up a small number of times. The chain is built from TRBV6-1 and TRBJ1-1; 7 bases are a match to TRBD1. Trimming cost V 10 bases and J 1 base; bases outside gene matches: 3. The CDR3 totals 12 residues. The V gene's germline CDR1 is MNHNS and CDR2 SASEGT. Here the CDR3 reads CAIRTGNTEAFF. As DNA, the CDR3 is TGTGCCATAAGGACAGGGAACACTGAAGCTTTCTTT.

The chain joins TRBV18 to TRBJ1-1; D uncertain. The germline V and J ends were trimmed by 2 bases and 1 base, with 8 bases remaining between them. This CDR3 contains 14 residues. From germline, CDR1 is KGHSH and CDR2 LQKENI. CDR3 residues: CASSPWARNTEAFF. CDR3 DNA sequence: TGTGCCAGCTCACCATGGGCTAGGAACACTGAAGCTTTCTTT.

Remarks on this clone: Other DNA variants within this sample encode the same CDR3. This chain uses TRBV4-1 with TRBJ2-3; perhaps TRBD2 as D (6 bases). The germline V gene has CDR1 MGHRA and CDR2 YSYEKL. V lost 2 bases to trimming and J lost 0 bases, with 9 bases between them. The length of the CDR3 is 15 residues. CDR3 DNA sequence: TGCGCCAGCAGCCAATTTGCGGGGAGCACAGATACGCAGTATTTT. Its protein product is CASSQFAGSTDTQYF.

The genes are TRBV7-9 and TRBJ2-1, with D tentatively TRBD2 (6 bases). The germline V and J ends were trimmed by 5 bases and 8 bases, with 19 bases remaining between them. CDR1 and CDR2 (germline): SEHNR, FQNEAQ (reference sequence). CDR3 length equals 15 residues. This CDR3 is CASSVGGGQGHEQFF. DNA for the CDR3: TGTGCCAGCAGCGTCGGCGGAGGGCAAGGACATGAGCAGTTCTTC.